These 3 T cell receptor beta chains originate from one sample sequenced in a study of blood T cell repertoires in COVID-19. Generated by immunoSEQ multiplex PCR, the TCRdb table keeps only in-frame clones and is missing some. This table has under 200,000 clones, 85% to 90% appearing once. Sequencing was carried out using peripheral blood. The receptors were sampled from a man aged 18 to 30 with acute or convalescent COVID-19.

J is TRBJ2-5 and V is TRBV12-3 or TRBV12-4; D perhaps matches TRBD1 (6 bases). V was clipped by 5 bases and J by 7 bases, with 14 bases between them. This CDR3 comprises 13 residues. Here the CDR3 reads CASSSDRLLTQYF. CDR3 coding DNA: TGTGCCAGCAGTAGCGACAGGCTATTGACCCAGTACTTC.

The chain employs TRBV6-6 and TRBJ1-3; perhaps TRBD1 as D (5 bases). CDR3 length: 16 residues. Trimming left V 6 bases short and J 0 bases short, with 15 bases between. From germline, CDR1 is MNHNY and CDR2 SVGAGI (reference sequence). The CDR3 region is CASRSEQDYSGNTIYF. CDR3 nucleotide sequence: TGTGCCAGCAGGTCTGAACAGGACTACTCTGGAAACACCATATATTTT.

V usage is TRBV30 and J usage is TRBJ1-6; D possibly corresponds to TRBD1 (5 bases). CDR3 length: 15 residues. The V end lost 1 base, the J end lost 3 bases, and 10 bases lay between the germline ends. Per the germline V gene, CDR1 is GTSNPN and CDR2 is SVGIG (reference sequence). CDR3 DNA: TGTGCCTGGAGTGCGGGGGTGATCTATAATTCACCCCTCCACTTT. Translating it yields CAWSAGVIYNSPLHF. The complete variable domain, with remaining parts taken from reference TRBV30 and TRBJ1-6, reads SQTIHQWPATLVQPVGSPLSLECTVEGTSNPNLYWYRQAAGRGLQLLFYSVGIGQISSEVPQNLSASRPQDRQFILSSKKLLLSDSGFYLCAWSAGVIYNSPLHFGNGTRLTVT.